The 28 T cell receptor beta chains listed next were all sequenced from one sample in a study of blood T cell repertoires in COVID-19. Sequencing used immunoSEQ multiplex PCR; TCRdb keeps in-frame clones, though not all of them. The data contain 95,000 to 150,000 clones, 86% of them singletons. The sequencing sample was made of peripheral blood. The receptor set was obtained from a man aged 35 to 55 with acute or convalescent COVID-19.

The chain couples TRBV7-6 to TRBJ2-1; TRBD2 aligns across 11 bases. The CDR3 has 20 amino acids. V shed 2 bases and J 9 bases; nucleotides not matched to a gene: 21. Looked up from germline, CDR1 is SGHVS and CDR2 is FNYEAQ. In DNA, the CDR3 is TGTGCCAGCAGCTTATACGCCGGCGATAGCGGGAGGGCCATTATGAGTGAGCAGTTCTTC. It yields the protein CASSLYAGDSGRAIMSEQFF.

This chain connects TRBV5-4 to TRBJ1-2; 7 positions agree with TRBD1. The CDR3 consists of 16 residues. Germline V lookup: CDR1 SGHNT, CDR2 YYREEE (reference sequence). The V gene end was trimmed by 8 bases and the J gene end by 1 base; junction bases not matched to a gene: 14. CDR3 nucleotide sequence: TGTGCCAGTCACACGGCCAGGACAGGAGTTAACTATGGCTACACCTTC. Translated: CASHTARTGVNYGYTF.

The rearrangement links TRBV7-2 to TRBJ1-2; D is perhaps TRBD1 (6 bases). Germline assignment: CDR1 SGHTA and CDR2 FQGNSA. V shed 1 base and J shed 8 bases, with 17 bases lying between them. The CDR3 extends over 15 amino acids. The CDR3 is CASSLERRGRGGYTF. CDR3 DNA: TGTGCCAGCAGCTTAGAACGCAGGGGTCGGGGAGGCTACACCTTC.

The J gene is TRBJ1-2, the V gene TRBV6-2 or TRBV6-3; D might be TRBD1 (6 bases). Trimming cost V 5 bases and J 8 bases, with 12 bases left between them. Germline V gene lookup returns CDR1 MNHEY and CDR2 SVGEGT. There are 12 residues in the CDR3. For the CDR3, the DNA is TGTGCCAGCAGTACGGGGGGGCGAGGCTACACCTTC. Amino acids: CASSTGGRGYTF.

J is TRBJ2-6 and V is TRBV19, with unresolved D. The CDR3 totals 17 residues. CDR1 is LNHDA, CDR2 SQIVND, per germline (reference sequence). V was pared by 1 base and J by 1 base, with 11 bases between. CDR3 sequence reads: CASSIAAWASGANVLTF. The CDR3 coding sequence is TGTGCCAGTAGTATAGCCGCTTGGGCTTCTGGGGCCAACGTCCTGACTTTC.

The rearrangement uses TRBV29-1 and TRBJ2-5; 7 nucleotides match TRBD1. Germline loops: CDR1 SQVTM, CDR2 ANQGSEA. Unmatched junction bases numbered 19, after V lost 3 bases and J lost 9 bases. This CDR3 spans 16 amino acids. The CDR3 sequence is CSVDNPSGQNSKPQYF. The CDR3, as DNA: TGCAGCGTTGATAACCCCTCGGGACAGAACTCAAAGCCCCAGTACTTC.

The CDR3 coding sequence is TGTGCCAGCAGCCCAGGACAGGGAGGTGGCTACACCTTC. It translates to CASSPGQGGGYTF. The V gene is TRBV5-8, the J gene TRBJ1-2; 8 nucleotides align to TRBD1. This CDR3 region has 13 residues. Germline V gene data show CDR1 as SGHTS and CDR2 as YDEGEE. The V segment lost 4 bases and the J segment 7 bases; nucleotides outside the gene matches: 6.

The J gene is TRBJ2-1, the V gene TRBV21-1; no check of the table's D call, TRBD1, against the DNA was made. TRBV21-1 is annotated as a pseudogene. The CDR3 is made up of 17 amino acids. The CDR3 region is CASSRSGTPSSYNEQFF. The CDR3 nucleotides read TGTGCCAGCAGCAGGTCCGGGACACCGAGCTCCTACAATGAGCAGTTCTTC.

This chain connects TRBV21-1 to TRBJ2-7; the table's D gene call, TRBD2, was not cross checked with the DNA. TRBV21-1 is an annotated pseudogene. CDR3 length: 15 amino acids. DNA for the CDR3: TGTGCCAGCAGCAAGAGAGAGGGAGGCCCCTACGAGCAGTACTTC. Translation: CASSKREGGPYEQYF.

The gene calls are TRBV11-2 and TRBJ1-4; no clear D gene. V was pared by 4 bases and J by 2 bases, with 11 bases between. The germline CDR1 and CDR2 sequences are SGHAT and FQNNGV. This CDR3 has 15 amino acids. CDR3 protein: CASSSTGSTNEKLFF. CDR3 DNA: TGTGCCAGCAGCTCGACGGGATCCACTAATGAAAAACTGTTTTTT.

This chain joins TRBV15 and TRBJ2-5; D is perhaps TRBD2 (5 bases). The CDR3 consists of 17 residues. The V gene lost 1 base and the J gene lost 1 base, with 16 bases spanning the gap. Germline V gene lookup returns CDR1 LNHNV and CDR2 YYDKDF (reference sequence). The CDR3 coding sequence is TGTGCCACCAGCAGAGGATCGGGAATAGGGTTCCAAGAGACCCAGTACTTC. It encodes CATSRGSGIGFQETQYF.

The gene calls are TRBV5-6 and TRBJ2-2; tentative D call: TRBD2 (6 bases). Germline CDR1 and CDR2: SGHDT and YYEEEE. Trimming stripped 4 bases from V and 5 bases from J, with 15 bases between. The CDR3 length is 15 residues. The CDR3 sequence is CASSAPGLLTGELFF. DNA for the CDR3: TGTGCCAGCAGCGCACCGGGACTTCTTACCGGGGAGCTGTTTTTT. The variable domain in full, with the rest retrieved from reference TRBV5-6 and TRBJ2-2, is DAGVTQSPTHLIKTRGQQVTLRCSPKSGHDTVSWYQQALGQGPQFIFQYYEEEERQRGNFPDRFSGHQFPNYSSELNVNALLLGDSALYLCASSAPGLLTGELFFGEGSRLTVL.

The chain recombines TRBV7-2 with TRBJ1-3; 8 bases match TRBD1. J lost 2 bases, V lost 6 bases, and 9 bases had no gene match. CDR1 and CDR2 (germline): SGHTA, FQGNSA. There are 16 residues in the CDR3. CDR3 protein: CASRPAGTGPGNTIYF. The DNA of the CDR3 is TGTGCCAGCAGACCAGCCGGGACAGGCCCTGGAAACACCATATATTTT.

A word on this clone: In the same sample, other DNA sequences code for this CDR3. CDR3 loop: CASSLVGANEQFF. For the CDR3, the DNA is TGCGCCAGCAGCTTGGTGGGGGCGAATGAGCAGTTCTTC. The rearrangement joins TRBV5-1 to TRBJ2-1; tentative D call: TRBD1 (6 bases). The CDR3 totals 13 residues. CDR1 and CDR2 from the germline V gene are SGHRS and YFSETQ. Deletions cut 0 bases from V and 7 bases from J, with 8 bases between.

V is TRBV2 and J is TRBJ1-4; perhaps TRBD1 as D (6 bases). Germline CDR1 SNHLY, CDR2 FYNNEI. The CDR3 has 13 amino acids. The V end was cut by 6 bases, the J end by 8 bases, with 13 bases between. CDR3 residues: CASRGRGWEKLFF. The CDR3 DNA reads as TGTGCCAGCAGGGGCAGGGGATGGGAAAAACTGTTTTTT.

This chain joins TRBV7-3 and TRBJ1-1, with TRBD1 identical over 7 bases. Germline trimming cut 5 bases from V and 4 bases from J; bases unmatched to any gene: 10. Germline loops: CDR1 SGHTA, CDR2 FQGTGA. This CDR3 region has 15 residues. DNA for the CDR3: TGTGCCAGCAGCCCCCGACAGGGCGTCGGCACTGAAGCTTTCTTT. Encoded protein: CASSPRQGVGTEAFF.

J is TRBJ2-5 and V is TRBV20-1; D gene ambiguous. Germline V gene data show CDR1 as DFQATT and CDR2 as SNEGSKA (reference sequence). The CDR3 covers 11 residues. V was cut by 6 bases and J by 4 bases, with 9 bases left in between. The CDR3 nucleotides read TGCAGTGCGCGGATAGGAGAGACCCAGTACTTC. Translation gives CSARIGETQYF.

The rearrangement links TRBV15 to TRBJ2-7, with unresolved D. V lost 0 bases and J lost 0, with 9 bases in between. The CDR3 contains 15 residues. CDR1 is LNHNV and CDR2 is YYDKDF in the germline V gene (reference sequence). The CDR3 bases are TGTGCCACCAGCAGAGATCGTGGAGACTCCTACGAGCAGTACTTC. Residues: CATSRDRGDSYEQYF.

This chain links TRBV5-1 with TRBJ1-1; TRBD1 matches 10 bases. Germline CDR1 is SGHRS and CDR2 is YFSETQ. CDR3 length: 15 amino acids. V lost 4 bases, J lost 1 base, and 4 bases stayed unmatched. DNA of the CDR3: TGCGCCAGCAGCCTACGACAGGGGGCGAACACTGAAGCTTTCTTT. Translating it yields CASSLRQGANTEAFF.

This chain's CDR3 is CASSPGQETQYF. The CDR3 DNA is TGTGCCAGTAGTCCGGGACAAGAGACCCAGTACTTC. The genes are TRBV19 and TRBJ2-5, with a weak D call TRBD2 (5 bases). The V end was cut by 5 bases, the J end by 2 bases, with 6 bases between. This CDR3 is built from 12 residues. Germline CDR1 LNHDA, CDR2 SQIVND (reference sequence).

This clone was picked up one time. The rearrangement uses TRBV5-1 and TRBJ2-5, with 12 bases lining up with TRBD1. Germline V gives CDR1 SGHRS, CDR2 YFSETQ. V lost 4 bases to trimming and J lost 4 bases; unmatched junction nucleotides: 5. This CDR3 has 15 amino acids. The CDR3 is CASSPGTGGTETQYF. CDR3 nucleotide sequence: TGCGCCAGCAGCCCTGGGACAGGGGGCACAGAGACCCAGTACTTC.

CDR3 protein: CASSYYPGYEQFF. CDR3 nucleotide sequence: TGTGCCAGCAGTTACTATCCGGGGTATGAGCAGTTCTTC. J is TRBJ2-1 and V is TRBV6-5; possibly TRBD2 for D (5 bases). CDR3 length: 13 amino acids. The germline V and J ends were trimmed by 1 base and 8 bases, with 9 bases remaining between them. Germline CDR1 MNHEY, CDR2 SVGAGI.

A single count supports this clone. V is TRBV30 and J is TRBJ2-7; possible D gene TRBD1, 5 bases. V shed 1 base and J shed 5 bases, with 9 bases lying between them. The CDR3 runs 12 residues. CDR1 and CDR2 (germline): GTSNPN, SVGIG (reference sequence). CDR3 protein: CAWSEGRNEQYF. CDR3 nucleotide sequence: TGTGCCTGGAGTGAGGGGCGGAACGAGCAGTACTTC.

The chain has TRBV7-9 and TRBJ1-4; 11 bases map to TRBD1. The CDR3 runs to 16 residues. The V segment lost 4 bases and the J segment 5 bases; nucleotides outside the gene matches: 6. Germline lookup yields CDR1 SEHNR and CDR2 FQNEAQ (reference sequence). The CDR3 protein is CASSWTGGDLNEKLFF. The CDR3, as DNA: TGTGCCAGCAGCTGGACAGGGGGCGACTTGAATGAAAAACTGTTTTTT.

V usage is TRBV30 and J usage is TRBJ1-2; 11 nucleotides match TRBD1. The CDR3 runs to 14 residues. Germline V gene lookup returns CDR1 GTSNPN and CDR2 SVGIG (reference sequence). With V trimmed by 0 bases and J by 8 bases, 5 bases remained unmatched. The CDR3 sequence: CAWSVGQGASGYTF. CDR3 coding DNA: TGTGCCTGGAGTGTAGGACAGGGGGCGAGCGGCTACACCTTC.

This clone has a handful of counts. V usage is TRBV3-1 (or the pseudogene TRBV3-2) and J usage is TRBJ1-1; the D is unclear. From germline, CDR1 is LGHDT and CDR2 YNNKEL (reference sequence). The CDR3 totals 14 residues. V was pared by 4 bases and J by 5 bases, with 14 bases between. Here the CDR3 reads CASSRNSKRTEAFF. Written as DNA, the CDR3 is TGTGCCAGCAGCCGTAACAGCAAACGGACTGAAGCTTTCTTT.

The chain links TRBV12-3 or TRBV12-4 to TRBJ1-2; perhaps TRBD1 as D (6 bases). V lost 6 bases to trimming and J lost 4 bases, with 12 bases between them. The CDR3 is made up of 13 amino acids. CDR3 bases: TGTGCCAGCAGCTCGGGGGGCCTCTATGGCTACACCTTC. Translation: CASSSGGLYGYTF.

The CDR3 loop is CASSLSTAWQYF. The DNA for the CDR3 is TGTGCCAGCAGTCTGAGTACAGCCTGGCAGTACTTC. The chain recombines TRBV12-3 or TRBV12-4 with TRBJ2-7, with D uncertain. The CDR3 is 12 residues long. V lost 5 bases and J 9 bases, leaving 14 bases between the germline ends.